This T cell receptor beta chain was found in a study of Tregs in tolerant kidney transplant recipients. The nonmyeloablative bone marrow transplants came from related graft donors, with transient mixed chimerism. Unstimulated Tregs (CD4+CD25+CD127-) and CD4+CD25- non-Tregs were sorted from PBMCs. The method was immunoSEQ multiplex PCR; TCRdb's version includes in-frame clones alone and lacks a portion of them. The sample has nearly 50,000 clones, approximately 89% seen once; the top ten hold roughly 15%. Germline V gene data show CDR1 as SGHDT and CDR2 as YYEEEE. The V end lost 0 bases, the J end lost 5 bases, and 10 bases lay between the germline ends. The CDR3 length is 14 residues.

This receptor was obtained from a human patient who received a combined kidney and bone marrow transplant. Among the T cells, some may be from the graft donor. The material sequenced was CD8+ T cells from blood (PBMCs), taken 12 months after the transplant. This chain uses TRBV5-6 with TRBJ2-3, with D possibly TRBD2 on 5 matching bases. CDR3 region: CASSLGRWGDTQYF. The CDR3 DNA reads TGTGCCAGCAGCTTGGGGAGGTGGGGAGATACGCAGTATTTT.